The 20 T cell receptor beta chains reported below all come from one sample, sequenced in a study of blood T cell repertoires in COVID-19 (dated by TCRdb to 2019 to 2021). Library prep was done by the immunoSEQ multiplex PCR assay. TCRdb obtained this table from immuneACCESS and retained in-frame rearrangements with V and J assigned. These tables miss some clones; where compared with another copy, unresolved V genes account for less than half of the shortfall, and the remainder is unexplained. The table for this sample lists around 100,000 clones; roughly 80% of them were counted only once. The top ten clones comprise roughly 24% of the sample. Sequenced: peripheral blood. Every receptor here comes from a human donor in a cohort sampled during active COVID-19.

V is TRBV6-5 and J is TRBJ1-1; D uncertain. The CDR3 totals 15 residues. From germline, CDR1 is MNHEY and CDR2 SVGAGI. V lost 0 bases to trimming and J lost 3 bases, with 11 bases between them. The chain's CDR3 is CASSYSSGLHTEAFF. Written as DNA, the CDR3 is TGTGCCAGCAGTTACTCGAGCGGACTTCACACTGAAGCTTTCTTT.

The chain recombines TRBV20-1 with TRBJ1-2; 10 bases are a match to TRBD1. The CDR3 extends over 14 amino acids. CDR1 is DFQATT and CDR2 is SNEGSKA in the germline V gene (reference sequence). After removal of 6 bases from V and 8 bases from J, the junction contained 12 bases not matched to a gene. CDR3 residues: CSASTGTGDGGYTF. The CDR3 coding sequence is TGCAGTGCAAGTACCGGGACAGGGGATGGCGGCTACACCTTC.

This clone was seen more than once but under ten times. The chain combines TRBV5-4 with TRBJ1-2; a weak D match, TRBD1 (6 bases). The germline V gene encodes CDR1 SGHNT and CDR2 YYREEE (reference sequence). The CDR3 sequence is 14 residues long. V lost 0 bases and J 8 bases, leaving 14 bases between the germline ends. CDR3 in amino acids: CASSLDTGIAGYTF. The CDR3 bases are TGTGCCAGCAGCTTGGACACAGGGATTGCAGGCTACACCTTC. The full variable domain, completed using reference TRBV5-4 and TRBJ1-2, is ETGVTQSPTHLIKTRGQQVTLRCSSQSGHNTVSWYQQALGQGPQFIFQYYREEENGRGNFPPRFSGLQFPNYSSELNVNALELDDSALYLCASSLDTGIAGYTFGSGTRLTVV.

The chain has TRBV6-5 and TRBJ1-3; TRBD1 matches at 8 bases. V trimming: 4 bases; J trimming: 1 base; junction bases outside the gene matches: 6. The CDR3 sequence is 16 residues long. Germline V gene data show CDR1 as MNHEY and CDR2 as SVGAGI. The CDR3 nucleotides are TGTGCCAGCAGTTCAACGGACAGGGTTTCTGGAAACACCATATATTTT. Amino acids: CASSSTDRVSGNTIYF.

The chain combines TRBV3-1 (or the pseudogene TRBV3-2) with TRBJ2-7; 7 bases are shared with TRBD1. Germline lookup yields CDR1 LGHDT and CDR2 YNNKEL (reference sequence). CDR3 length: 16 residues. V dropped 2 bases and J dropped 4; count of bases not matched to a gene: 11. CDR3 bases: TGTGCCAGCAGCCAAACGACAGGGAGAGGTGGGTACGAGCAGTACTTC. This codes for CASSQTTGRGGYEQYF.

This clone was detected only once. The chain employs TRBV6-2 or TRBV6-3 and TRBJ1-1, with D possibly matching TRBD1 (6 bases). The V end was cut by 4 bases, the J end by 5 bases, with 14 bases between. The germline V gene has CDR1 MNHEY and CDR2 SVGEGT. There are 14 residues in the CDR3. The CDR3 bases are TGTGCCAGCAGTTCCAGTAACCAGGGGACTGAAGCTTTCTTT. Translation gives CASSSSNQGTEAFF.

V gene TRBV9 combines with J gene TRBJ2-1; TRBD1 matches 10 bases. CDR1 and CDR2 from the germline V gene are SGDLS and YYNGEE. V was clipped by 4 bases and J by 1 base; unmatched bases: 8. The CDR3 covers 17 residues. CDR3 in amino acids: CASSLTTGGTSYNEQFF. The DNA of the CDR3 is TGTGCCAGCAGCTTAACGACAGGGGGCACGTCCTACAATGAGCAGTTCTTC.

The J gene is TRBJ2-7, the V gene TRBV18, with D possibly matching TRBD2 (6 bases). CDR3 size: 16 residues. V lost 2 bases and J lost 1, with 15 bases in between. Per germline, CDR1 KGHSH and CDR2 LQKENI. The CDR3 is CASSPGYGGESYEQYF. The CDR3 DNA is TGTGCCAGCTCACCAGGCTACGGGGGAGAGTCCTACGAGCAGTACTTC.

The V and J genes are TRBV7-8 and TRBJ1-2; 9 bases align to TRBD1. This CDR3 has 17 amino acids. V lost 5 bases, J lost 2 bases, and 12 bases stayed unmatched. Looked up from germline, CDR1 is SGHVS and CDR2 is FQNEAQ. The CDR3 protein is CASSQLVPGQGNYGYTF. The CDR3 nucleotides are TGTGCCAGCAGCCAACTCGTCCCGGGACAGGGAAACTATGGCTACACCTTC.

This sequence joins TRBV4-3 and TRBJ1-2, with D possibly being TRBD1 (6 bases). This CDR3 spans 13 amino acids. CDR1 and CDR2 (germline): LGHNA, YSLEER. The V end lost 2 bases, the J end lost 7 bases, and 11 bases lay between the germline ends. In DNA form, the CDR3 reads TGCGCCAGCAGCCAAACAGGGTTTAGTGGCTACACCTTC. Residues: CASSQTGFSGYTF.

This rearrangement joins TRBV15 to TRBJ1-1; 8 bases map to TRBD1. The J segment lost 1 base and the V segment lost 6 bases, leaving 1 base of the junction unmatched. CDR1 and CDR2 (germline): LNHNV, YYDKDF (reference sequence). The CDR3 runs to 13 residues. CDR3 nucleotide sequence: TGTGCCACCAGGACAGGGGAGAACACTGAAGCTTTCTTT. This gives the protein CATRTGENTEAFF.

The chain has TRBV20-1 and TRBJ1-4; TRBD1 is a possible D gene (5 bases). CDR3 length equals 11 residues. V was cut by 6 bases and J by 4 bases, with 6 bases left in between. In germline, CDR1 is DFQATT, CDR2 SNEGSKA (reference sequence). CDR3: CSARDNEKLFF. CDR3 sequence (DNA): TGCAGTGCCAGGGATAATGAAAAACTGTTTTTT.

CDR3 region: CASSLGPSKTYEQYF. The DNA of the CDR3 is TGTGCCAGCAGCTTAGGTCCTAGCAAGACCTACGAGCAGTACTTC. The chain uses TRBV11-2 and TRBJ2-7; the D gene is possibly TRBD2 (5 bases). This CDR3 has 15 residues. The germline V gene encodes CDR1 SGHAT and CDR2 FQNNGV. V lost 1 base to trimming and J lost 2 bases, with 12 bases between them.

The chain is built from TRBV5-6 and TRBJ2-7; the match to TRBD1 covers 7 bases. CDR3 length equals 13 residues. Germline assignment: CDR1 SGHDT and CDR2 YYEEEE. Trimming removed 9 bases from V and 3 bases from J; junction bases left unmatched: 9. The CDR3 nucleotides read TGTGCCACCCAACGACAGGGTATCTACGAGCAGTACTTC. Protein product: CATQRQGIYEQYF.

The chain employs TRBV4-1 and TRBJ2-1, with D tentatively TRBD2 (6 bases). Germline loops: CDR1 MGHRA, CDR2 YSYEKL. Trimming took off 0 bases at V and 6 bases at J, with 15 bases between the two ends. The CDR3 totals 16 residues. The CDR3 bases are TGCGCCAGCAGCCAAGATGGAGGGTCCCGATCCAATGAGCAGTTCTTC. Translating gives CASSQDGGSRSNEQFF.

The rearrangement uses TRBV5-1 and TRBJ2-2, with D uncertain. The CDR3 totals 14 residues. Trimming cost V 0 bases and J 9 bases, with 12 bases left between them. The germline V gene encodes CDR1 SGHRS and CDR2 YFSETQ. CDR3 sequence reads: CASSLEEKERELFF. CDR3 nucleotides: TGCGCCAGCAGCTTGGAAGAGAAGGAGAGGGAGCTGTTTTTT. Together with reference TRBV5-1 and TRBJ2-2, the CDR3 gives the full variable domain: KAGVTQTPRYLIKTRGQQVTLSCSPISGHRSVSWYQQTPGQGLQFLFEYFSETQRNKGNFPGRFSGRQFSNSRSEMNVSTLELGDSALYLCASSLEEKERELFFGEGSRLTVL.

There are a few counts of this clone. The gene calls are TRBV18 and TRBJ2-7; D is uncertain. The V gene's germline CDR1 is KGHSH and CDR2 LQKENI. The CDR3 consists of 13 residues. The ends were cut back, 3 bases at V and 5 bases at J, with 11 bases in the middle. In nucleotides, the CDR3 is TGTGCCAGCTCACCCCCCATCGGAGACGAGCAGTACTTC. This translates into CASSPPIGDEQYF.

The genes are TRBV27 and TRBJ1-1; TRBD1 matches 10 bases. CDR1 is MNHEY, CDR2 SMNVEV, per germline (reference sequence). This CDR3 has 15 residues. J gave up 11 bases and V 5 bases, and 14 bases lay outside the gene matches. For the CDR3, the DNA is TGTGCCAGCAGTCCGCAAGGGAACCCGGGACAGGGGGCTTTCTTT. Translation: CASSPQGNPGQGAFF.

This clone was seen a few times. V is TRBV2 and J is TRBJ1-2, with a tentative D call TRBD1 (5 bases). The germline CDR1 and CDR2 sequences are SNHLY and FYNNEI. V was pared by 4 bases and J by 6 bases, with 12 bases between. CDR3 length equals 13 residues. Here the CDR3 reads CASSATVGDGYTF. As DNA, the CDR3 is TGTGCCAGCAGTGCAACAGTAGGGGATGGCTACACCTTC. Combining the CDR3 with reference TRBV2 and TRBJ1-2 gives the whole variable domain EPEVTQTPSHQVTQMGQEVILRCVPISNHLYFYWYRQILGQKVEFLVSFYNNEISEKSEIFDDQFSVERPDGSNFTLKIRSTKLEDSAMYFCASSATVGDGYTFGSGTRLTVV.

The chain links TRBV12-5 to TRBJ2-1; a weak D match, TRBD1 (8 bases). Trimming shortened V by 3 bases and J by 6 bases, and 12 bases separated the two germline ends. The CDR3 totals 14 residues. In germline, CDR1 is LGHNT, CDR2 FRNRAP. DNA for the CDR3: TGTGCTAGTGGTTTACAGGGGGGGAGCAATGAGCAGTTCTTC. Translating gives CASGLQGGSNEQFF.